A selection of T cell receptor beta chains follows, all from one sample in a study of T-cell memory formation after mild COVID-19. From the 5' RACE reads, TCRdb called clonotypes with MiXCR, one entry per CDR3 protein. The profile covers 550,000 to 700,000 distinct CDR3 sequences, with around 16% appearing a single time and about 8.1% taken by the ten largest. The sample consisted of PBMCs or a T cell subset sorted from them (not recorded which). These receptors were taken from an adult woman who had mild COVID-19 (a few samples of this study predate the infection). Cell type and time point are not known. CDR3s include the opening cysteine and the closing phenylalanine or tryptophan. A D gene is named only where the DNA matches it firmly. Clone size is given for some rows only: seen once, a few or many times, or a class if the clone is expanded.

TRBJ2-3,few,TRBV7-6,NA,TGTGCCAGCAGCCTCTCCAAAACGGGACACACAGATACGCAGTATTTT,CASSLSKTGHTDTQYF
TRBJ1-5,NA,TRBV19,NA,TGTGCCAGTAGTATTCAGGGTTGGGGCAATCAGCCCCAGCATTTT,CASSIQGWGNQPQHF
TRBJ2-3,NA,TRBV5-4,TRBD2,TGTGCCAGCAGCTTAGCCCAGCTGGGAGGGGGCACAGATACGCAGTATTTT,CASSLAQLGGGTDTQYF
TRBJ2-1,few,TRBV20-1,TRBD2,TGCAGTGCTAGTAGAGCGGGAGGAACTACCTACAATGAGCAGTTCTTC,CSASRAGGTTYNEQFF
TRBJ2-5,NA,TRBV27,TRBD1,TGTGCCACCGGGACAGGCTGGGAGACCCAGTACTTC,CATGTGWETQYF
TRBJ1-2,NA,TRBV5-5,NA,TGTGCCAGCAGCCGACAGGAGTTATATGGCTACACCTTC,CASSRQELYGYTF
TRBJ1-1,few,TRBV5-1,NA,TGCGCCAGCAGCTTGGGGGGCGTAGGAACTGAAGCTTTCTTT,CASSLGGVGTEAFF
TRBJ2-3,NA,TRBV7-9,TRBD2,TGTGCCAGCAGGTATTTAGCGGGATGGACAGATACGCAGTATTTT,CASRYLAGWTDTQYF
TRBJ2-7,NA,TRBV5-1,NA,TGCGCCAGCATGGTATCACAGGGCCCCTACGAGCAGTACTTC,CASMVSQGPYEQYF
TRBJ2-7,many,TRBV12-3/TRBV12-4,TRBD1,TGTGCCAGCAGTCCGACCGGGACAGGGGACTCCTACGAGCAGTACTTC,CASSPTGTGDSYEQYF
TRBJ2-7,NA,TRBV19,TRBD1,TGTGCCAGTAGTATAGATCTAAGGACAGGGAACGAGCAGTACTTC,CASSIDLRTGNEQYF
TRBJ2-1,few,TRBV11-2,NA,TGTGCCAGCAGCTTAGAACTCCCCGGGGAGCAGTTCTTC,CASSLELPGEQFF
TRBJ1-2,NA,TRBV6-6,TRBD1,TGTGCCAGCAGTGACCGGACAGGGGACTATGGCTACACCTTC,CASSDRTGDYGYTF
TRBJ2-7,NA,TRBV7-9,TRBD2,TGTGCCAGCACAACCCGAGCGGGGTTATACGAGCAGTACTTC,CASTTRAGLYEQYF
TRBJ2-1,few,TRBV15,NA,TGTGCCACCAGCAGAGGGGCTACGGGACTCTACAATGAGCAGTTCTTC,CATSRGATGLYNEQFF
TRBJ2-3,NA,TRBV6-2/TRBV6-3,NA,TGTGCCAGCAGAGAACCACTGCGGGGAGATACGCAGTATTTT,CASREPLRGDTQYF
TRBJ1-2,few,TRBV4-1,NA,TGCGCCAGCAGCCAAGTATTAGGGGCCAATGGCTACACCTTC,CASSQVLGANGYTF
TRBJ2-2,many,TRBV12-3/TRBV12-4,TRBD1,TGTGCCAGCAGCGGGACAGCGAACACCGGGGAGCTGTTTTTT,CASSGTANTGELFF
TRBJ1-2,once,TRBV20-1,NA,TGCAGTGCTAGAGATCAGATCAGCTCTTCTCGCTATGGCTACACCTTC,CSARDQISSSRYGYTF
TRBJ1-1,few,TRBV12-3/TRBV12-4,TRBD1,TGTGCCAGCAGTTTTAGGACAGGGGGGAACACTGAAGCTTTCTTT,CASSFRTGGNTEAFF